The 19 T cell receptor beta chains presented below share a single source sample, sequenced in a study of cytomegalovirus exposure and HLA in healthy donors. Assay: immunoSEQ multiplex PCR; the TCRdb copy retains only in-frame clones and omits some. The sample lists roughly 250,000 clones, 85% to 90% occurring once. Input material: PBMCs. The source is a woman under 30 in good health and CMV-seronegative.

The rearrangement joins TRBV6-4 to TRBJ2-2; 8 nucleotides line up with TRBD2. The CDR3 sequence is 14 residues long. V trimming: 6 bases; J trimming: 7 bases; junction bases outside the gene matches: 7. Germline CDR1 MRHNA, CDR2 SNTAGT. The CDR3 loop is CASRPGLDGGELFF. As DNA, the CDR3 is TGTGCCAGCAGGCCGGGACTAGATGGCGGGGAGCTGTTTTTT.

The chain links TRBV27 to TRBJ2-7; 7 positions agree with TRBD1. The CDR3 totals 15 residues. Germline V gives CDR1 MNHEY, CDR2 SMNVEV (reference sequence). V was pared by 3 bases and J by 3 bases, with 8 bases of the junction left unmatched. The CDR3 region has the DNA TGTGCCAGCAGTTTGGTGGGGGACAGAGGCTACGAGCAGTACTTC. It translates to CASSLVGDRGYEQYF.

The gene calls are TRBV5-1 and TRBJ2-3, with a tentative D call TRBD1 (6 bases). The V and J ends lost 2 bases and 3 bases respectively, with 13 bases between them. The CDR3 consists of 15 residues. CDR1 SGHRS and CDR2 YFSETQ come from the germline V gene. The DNA of the CDR3 is TGCGCCAGCAGCTTCAGGGGTAGAGGAACAGATACGCAGTATTTT. Amino acid sequence: CASSFRGRGTDTQYF. The full variable domain, in which reference TRBV5-1 and TRBJ2-3 provide the parts outside the CDR3, is KAGVTQTPRYLIKTRGQQVTLSCSPISGHRSVSWYQQTPGQGLQFLFEYFSETQRNKGNFPGRFSGRQFSNSRSEMNVSTLELGDSALYLCASSFRGRGTDTQYFGPGTRLTVL.

The gene calls are TRBV7-9 and TRBJ1-6; 8 bases are a match to TRBD1. The CDR3 sequence is 15 residues long. Unmatched junction bases numbered 6, after V lost 4 bases and J lost 7 bases. In germline, CDR1 is SEHNR, CDR2 FQNEAQ (reference sequence). Here the CDR3 DNA reads TGTGCCAGCAGCTCCGAGACAGGGGCGAATTCACCCCTCCACTTT. Translation: CASSSETGANSPLHF. Using reference TRBV7-9 and TRBJ1-6 for the parts outside the CDR3, the full variable domain is DTGVSQNPRHKITKRGQNVTFRCDPISEHNRLYWYRQTLGQGPEFLTYFQNEAQLEKSRLLSDRFSAERPKGSFSTLEIQRTEQGDSAMYLCASSSETGANSPLHFGNGTRLTVT.

The chain has TRBV19 and TRBJ1-5; perhaps TRBD1 as D (5 bases). Germline CDR1 and CDR2: LNHDA and SQIVND (reference sequence). This CDR3 region has 15 residues. Trimming left V 1 base short and J 4 bases short, with 11 bases between. The DNA for the CDR3 is TGTGCCAGTAGTATAGGACAGCTTTATAATCAGCCCCAGCATTTT. Its protein is CASSIGQLYNQPQHF.

This chain connects TRBV6-5 to TRBJ1-4, with D hard to call. V gave up 2 bases and J gave up 10 bases, with 11 bases separating them. CDR1 is MNHEY, CDR2 SVGAGI, per germline. This CDR3 spans 13 amino acids. The DNA for the CDR3 is TGTGCCAGCAGTTACAGAAATGGCGGAAAACTGTTTTTT. It codes for CASSYRNGGKLFF.

The chain employs TRBV5-1 and TRBJ2-1; 8 bases map to TRBD2. Germline CDR1 and CDR2: SGHRS and YFSETQ. After removal of 0 bases from V and 3 bases from J, the junction contained 5 bases not matched to a gene. This CDR3 comprises 16 residues. CDR3 sequence reads: CASSLVAGGRYNEQFF. The CDR3 DNA reads as TGCGCCAGCAGCTTGGTGGCGGGGGGCCGCTACAATGAGCAGTTCTTC.

The rearrangement links TRBV29-1 to TRBJ2-4; TRBD1 aligns across 7 bases. The CDR3 loop spans 13 amino acids. Looked up from germline, CDR1 is SQVTM and CDR2 is ANQGSEA. The ends lost 1 base at V and 8 bases at J; junction bases unmatched: 5. CDR3 residues: CSVEGRGRDIQYF. The CDR3 nucleotides are TGCAGCGTTGAAGGAAGGGGGCGAGACATTCAGTACTTC. Full variable domain (missing parts from reference TRBV29-1 and TRBJ2-4): SAVISQKPSRDICQRGTSLTIQCQVDSQVTMMFWYRQQPGQSLTLIATANQGSEATYESGFVIDKFPISRPNLTFSTLTVSNMSPEDSSIYLCSVEGRGRDIQYFGAGTRLSVL.

V gene TRBV6-5 combines with J gene TRBJ2-4; the D is unclear. The CDR3 loop spans 13 amino acids. Germline loops: CDR1 MNHEY, CDR2 SVGAGI. V was shortened by 5 bases and J by 8 bases, with 13 bases between the two germline ends. The CDR3 here is CASSPPDTHIQYF. The CDR3 DNA sequence: TGTGCCAGCAGTCCTCCTGACACTCACATTCAGTACTTC.

The chain carries TRBV28 and TRBJ2-5; D is unresolved. The V end was cut by 7 bases, the J end by 1 base, with 13 bases between. The CDR3 consists of 14 residues. Germline V gene lookup returns CDR1 MDHEN and CDR2 SYDVKM. Here the CDR3 reads CASTASWAQETQYF. The CDR3 coding sequence is TGTGCCAGCACCGCAAGCTGGGCCCAAGAGACCCAGTACTTC.

The CDR3 here is CASSSDRYTEAFF. In DNA, the CDR3 is TGTGCCAGCAGCTCGGACAGGTACACTGAAGCTTTCTTT. The chain recombines TRBV11-2 with TRBJ1-1; 7 bases line up with TRBD1. The junction had 2 bases not matched to a gene; V was cut back by 4 bases and J by 3 bases. The CDR3 is made up of 13 amino acids. The germline V gene has CDR1 SGHAT and CDR2 FQNNGV.

Of note for this clone: This sample includes further DNA sequences coding for the same CDR3. The chain employs TRBV7-2 and TRBJ1-6; 10 nucleotides line up with TRBD1. The junction had 2 bases not matched to a gene; V was cut back by 5 bases and J by 7 bases. Germline V gives CDR1 SGHTA, CDR2 FQGNSA. The CDR3 totals 14 residues. CDR3 sequence: CASSPGQGNSPLHF. CDR3 coding DNA: TGTGCCAGCAGCCCGGGACAGGGGAATTCACCCCTCCACTTT. Full variable domain (remainder filled in from reference TRBV7-2 and TRBJ1-6): GAGVSQSPSNKVTEKGKDVELRCDPISGHTALYWYRQSLGQGLEFLIYFQGNSAPDKSGLPSDRFSAERTGGSVSTLTIQRTQQEDSAVYLCASSPGQGNSPLHFGNGTRLTVT.

The chain's CDR3 is CASSIVGREFDEQFF. The CDR3 DNA follows: TGTGCCAGTAGTATAGTAGGCAGGGAATTTGATGAGCAGTTCTTC. The chain combines TRBV19 with TRBJ2-1; TRBD1 is a possible D gene (5 bases). This CDR3 spans 15 amino acids. CDR1 is LNHDA, CDR2 SQIVND, per germline (reference sequence). Trimming stripped 1 base from V and 8 bases from J, with 15 bases between.

V and J are TRBV10-3 and TRBJ2-1; 11 bases match TRBD2. CDR1 and CDR2 (germline): ENHRY, SYGVKD. This CDR3 spans 16 amino acids. V lost 4 bases to trimming and J lost 5 bases; unmatched junction nucleotides: 7. CDR3 coding DNA: TGTGCCATCAGTGGACTAGCGGGGAGTAACAACAATGAGCAGTTCTTC. This gives the protein CAISGLAGSNNNEQFF.

The chain couples TRBV7-9 to TRBJ1-5; D is unresolved. CDR1 SEHNR and CDR2 FQNEAQ come from the germline V gene (reference sequence). Trimming took 4 bases from V and 0 from J, leaving 13 bases between them. The CDR3 totals 16 residues. The chain's CDR3 is CASSSGVGDSNQPQHF. The CDR3 DNA sequence: TGTGCCAGCAGCTCCGGGGTTGGGGATAGCAATCAGCCCCAGCATTTT.

The rearrangement joins TRBV25-1 to TRBJ2-1; TRBD2 might be the D (5 bases). The CDR3 consists of 15 residues. The germline V and J ends were trimmed by 2 bases and 3 bases, with 11 bases remaining between them. Looked up from germline, CDR1 is MGHDK and CDR2 is SYGVNS. The CDR3 nucleotides are TGTGCCAGCAGTGAAGGACTTATAGTCTACAATGAGCAGTTCTTC. It codes for CASSEGLIVYNEQFF.

This chain links TRBV2 with TRBJ2-1; 11 positions match TRBD2. Germline lookup yields CDR1 SNHLY and CDR2 FYNNEI. V lost 5 bases to trimming and J lost 3 bases; unmatched junction nucleotides: 6. CDR3 length: 16 residues. In DNA, the CDR3 is TGTGCCAGCAGTTCTAGCGGGGGGTATAACTACAATGAGCAGTTCTTC. Translation: CASSSSGGYNYNEQFF.

This clone was seen just once. The V call is TRBV15, the J call TRBJ1-6; TRBD1 agrees at 7 bases. There are 15 residues in the CDR3. The germline V gene has CDR1 LNHNV and CDR2 YYDKDF (reference sequence). With V trimmed by 1 base and J by 6 bases, 3 bases remained unmatched. The CDR3 loop reads CATSRGRDSNSPLHF. In nucleotides, the CDR3 is TGTGCCACCAGCAGAGGACGGGACAGTAATTCACCCCTCCACTTT.

Here the CDR3 DNA reads TGTGCCAGCAGCCCCAGAGGGGGGACAGGGCTCCACGAGCAGTACTTC. Translating it yields CASSPRGGTGLHEQYF. V gene TRBV11-3 combines with J gene TRBJ2-7; 9 nucleotides align to TRBD1. This CDR3 is 16 amino acids long. Germline loops: CDR1 SGHNT, CDR2 YENEEA. V lost 5 bases, J lost 5 bases, and 13 bases stayed unmatched.